These 3 T cell receptor beta chains came from one sample sequenced in a study of T cell responses to AZD1222 COVID-19 vaccine. Clones were sequenced by immunoSEQ multiplex PCR, and TCRdb holds only the in-frame ones, with some missing. This table has over 60,000 clones, around 90% appearing once. The input for sequencing was peripheral blood, taken on day 0 of AZD1222 vaccination. Every receptor here comes from an adult in good health.

This chain connects TRBV12-3 or TRBV12-4 to TRBJ1-2; D is uncertain. V was pared by 7 bases and J by 8 bases, with 17 bases between. This CDR3 is built from 13 residues. CDR3 in amino acids: CASTRTVHGGYTF. CDR3 bases: TGTGCCAGCACCCGGACTGTCCATGGGGGCTACACCTTC.

The V gene is TRBV7-9, the J gene TRBJ2-1; 9 bases are a match to TRBD2. CDR3 length equals 16 residues. Losses at the gene ends were 6 bases for V and 7 bases for J; bases not matched to a gene: 13. Germline-derived CDR1 and CDR2 are SEHNR and FQNEAQ (reference sequence). CDR3 loop: CASSDISGGYLNEQFF. The DNA of the CDR3 is TGTGCCAGCAGTGATATAAGCGGGGGGTACCTTAATGAGCAGTTCTTC.

Judged by abundance, this clone is medium-sized. The chain has TRBV4-3 and TRBJ2-5, with 10 bases that match TRBD2. Germline V gives CDR1 LGHNA, CDR2 YSLEER. The CDR3 runs 16 residues. Trimming removed 0 bases from V and 5 bases from J; junction bases left unmatched: 6. The CDR3 loop is CASSQDPSGGAETQYF. CDR3 DNA sequence: TGCGCCAGCAGCCAAGATCCGAGCGGGGGGGCGGAGACCCAGTACTTC.